This entry concerns a single TCR beta chain. Collection of blood occurred at baseline, at cycle 4 day 1, and at cycle 7 day 1. This specimen belongs to a study of OX40 agonist ivuxolimab in advanced cancers. Study context: While on treatment, patients had intravenous ivuxolimab at 0.01 to 10 mg/kg every 2 weeks. Three patients had partial responses: one hepatocellular carcinoma, two cutaneous melanoma. Dose-escalation patients had hepatocellular carcinoma, melanoma, renal cell or head and neck cancer.

Assay used: immunoSEQ multiplex PCR; TCRdb lists only in-frame clones, some missing. The profile shows 80,000 to 100,000 clones, 85% to 95% of them singletons. The source of this sequence is an adult with an advanced solid tumor such as melanoma, head and neck, liver or kidney cancer. The specimen was CD4+ or CD8+ T cells sorted from blood, collected in a trial of the OX40 agonist ivuxolimab.

CDR3 DNA: TGTGCTAGTGGTCCCGACTCCGGGACAGGGAACACTGAAGCTTTCTTT. Residues: CASGPDSGTGNTEAFF. The V call is TRBV12-5, the J call TRBJ1-1; 8 bases line up with TRBD1. J gave up 1 base and V 5 bases, and 9 bases lay outside the gene matches. Germline lookup yields CDR1 LGHNT and CDR2 FRNRAP. There are 16 residues in the CDR3.